One and the same sample provided the 31 T cell receptor beta chains below, sequenced in a study of T cell responses to AZD1222 COVID-19 vaccine. Produced via immunoSEQ multiplex PCR; TCRdb's table is partial and in-frame only. The sample lists roughly 120,000 clones, roughly 85% occurring once. The sample in question was peripheral blood, obtained on day 0 of MenACWY control vaccination. These receptors were taken from an adult in good health.

This sequence joins TRBV7-8 and TRBJ1-5; a possible D gene is TRBD1 (5 bases). Germline V gives CDR1 SGHVS, CDR2 FQNEAQ. V was trimmed by 3 bases and J by 3 bases, leaving 12 bases between them. This CDR3 is built from 15 residues. Written as DNA, the CDR3 is TGTGCCAGCAGCTTTTCACAGGTACCCAATCAGCCCCAGCATTTT. Translating gives CASSFSQVPNQPQHF.

The chain is built from TRBV29-1 and TRBJ2-1, with 10 bases aligning to TRBD2. This CDR3 is 13 amino acids long. V was clipped by 7 bases and J by 8 bases; unmatched bases: 8. Germline V lookup: CDR1 SQVTM, CDR2 ANQGSEA. Here the CDR3 reads CSGIRTSGHEQFF. The CDR3 nucleotides are TGCAGCGGTATCCGGACTAGCGGTCATGAGCAGTTCTTC.

This clone has only a few counts. The V gene is TRBV5-4, the J gene TRBJ1-6; the D is unclear. The CDR3 covers 14 residues. The ends were cut back, 0 bases at V and 8 bases at J, with 9 bases in the middle. In germline, CDR1 is SGHNT, CDR2 YYREEE (reference sequence). The CDR3 coding sequence is TGTGCCAGCAGCTTGGACCCAGAGGATTCACCCCTCCACTTT. Protein: CASSLDPEDSPLHF.

About this clone: The junction departs from the called germline gene at one end, perhaps through a read error. The chain carries TRBV7-8 and TRBJ2-5; 7 nucleotides match TRBD1. Germline-derived CDR1 and CDR2 are SGHVS and FQNEAQ. This CDR3 comprises 17 residues. The CDR3, as DNA: TGTGCCAGCAGCTTAAGTTTTAGGGTGGCAGGGACAGAGGCCCAGTACTTC. Amino acids: CASSLSFRVAGTEAQYF. The full variable domain, rest sourced from reference TRBV7-8 and TRBJ2-5, is GAGVSQSPRYKVAKRGQDVALRCDPISGHVSLFWYQQALGQGPEFLTYFQNEAQLDKSGLPSDRFFAERPEGSVSTLKIQRTQQEDSAVYLCASSLSFRVAGTEAQYFGPGTRLLVL.

The chain joins TRBV12-3 or TRBV12-4 to TRBJ1-2; a possible D gene is TRBD1 (6 bases). The CDR3 has 13 amino acids. V was cut by 5 bases and J by 2 bases, with 9 bases left in between. CDR3 amino acids: CASSNRVNYGYTF. As DNA, the CDR3 is TGTGCCAGCAGTAACAGGGTAAACTATGGCTACACCTTC.

V gene TRBV7-6 combines with J gene TRBJ2-5, with D perhaps TRBD1 or TRBD2 (5 bases each). V was clipped by 4 bases and J by 5 bases, with 11 bases between them. CDR3 length equals 13 residues. CDR1 is SGHVS and CDR2 is FNYEAQ in the germline V gene. CDR3 sequence: CASSSGAGETQYF. The CDR3 bases are TGTGCCAGCAGCTCCGGGGCCGGGGAGACCCAGTACTTC.

The CDR3 region is CAIAGTGGAGNTEAFF. The CDR3 bases are TGTGCCATCGCAGGGACAGGGGGCGCTGGGAACACTGAAGCTTTCTTT. The chain recombines TRBV10-3 with TRBJ1-1; TRBD1 matches 12 bases. The V gene's germline CDR1 is ENHRY and CDR2 SYGVKD. The CDR3 is 16 amino acids. Losses at the gene ends were 8 bases for V and 1 base for J; bases not matched to a gene: 8.

The chain joins TRBV4-2 to TRBJ1-5; D is uncertain. This CDR3 spans 15 amino acids. V lost 2 bases and J lost 3, with 11 bases in between. Germline assignment: CDR1 LGHNA and CDR2 YNFKEQ. The CDR3 DNA reads TGTGCCAGCAGCCAAAGGTCCGAAGCCAATCAGCCCCAGCATTTT. This translates into CASSQRSEANQPQHF.

Only a few counts were recorded for this clone. This chain joins TRBV19 and TRBJ1-1, with D unclear. Trimming removed 8 bases at V and 2 bases at J, with 18 bases between. CDR3 length: 15 amino acids. The germline V gene encodes CDR1 LNHDA and CDR2 SQIVND (reference sequence). The CDR3 here is CASRPAPGLNTEAFF. The CDR3 DNA reads TGTGCCAGTCGACCCGCCCCGGGGTTAAACACTGAAGCTTTCTTT. The full variable domain, rest sourced from reference TRBV19 and TRBJ1-1, is DGGITQSPKYLFRKEGQNVTLSCEQNLNHDAMYWYRQDPGQGLRLIYYSQIVNDFQKGDIAEGYSVSREKKESFPLTVTSAQKNPTAFYLCASRPAPGLNTEAFFGQGTRLTVV.

V usage is TRBV4-1 and J usage is TRBJ2-7; 7 bases line up with TRBD1. The CDR3 extends over 14 amino acids. Looked up from germline, CDR1 is MGHRA and CDR2 is YSYEKL. After removal of 4 bases from V and 5 bases from J, the junction contained 8 bases not matched to a gene. CDR3 in amino acids: CASSPLDRSNEQYF. CDR3 DNA sequence: TGCGCCAGCAGCCCCTTGGACAGGTCAAACGAGCAGTACTTC.

The rearrangement joins TRBV9 to TRBJ1-3, with TRBD1 identical over 7 bases. In germline, CDR1 is SGDLS, CDR2 YYNGEE. This CDR3 spans 17 amino acids. J lost 4 bases, V lost 3 bases, and 13 bases had no gene match. The CDR3 DNA follows: TGTGCCAGCAGCGCCCCTCCCGGGACAGAAATCGGAAACACCATATATTTT. Protein sequence: CASSAPPGTEIGNTIYF.

V is TRBV9 and J is TRBJ1-1; D gene unclear. This CDR3 contains 13 residues. The ends were cut back, 0 bases at V and 2 bases at J, with 5 bases in the middle. Germline lookup yields CDR1 SGDLS and CDR2 YYNGEE. The chain's CDR3 is CASSVDHNTEAFF. The CDR3 coding sequence is TGTGCCAGCAGCGTAGACCATAACACTGAAGCTTTCTTT.

The rearrangement uses TRBV7-3 and TRBJ2-3; no reliable D call. CDR1 is SGHTA and CDR2 is FQGTGA in the germline V gene. The CDR3 covers 11 residues. Deletions cut 5 bases from V and 6 bases from J, with 6 bases between. The CDR3 here is CASSEADTQYF. CDR3 DNA: TGTGCCAGCAGCGAAGCGGATACGCAGTATTTT. The full variable domain, rest sourced from reference TRBV7-3 and TRBJ2-3, is GAGVSQTPSNKVTEKGKYVELRCDPISGHTALYWYRQSLGQGPEFLIYFQGTGAADDSGLPNDRFFAVRPEGSVSTLKIQRTERGDSAVYLCASSEADTQYFGPGTRLTVL.

V is TRBV5-1 and J is TRBJ2-5, with D possibly being TRBD1 (5 bases). The V gene lost 7 bases and the J gene lost 4 bases, with 14 bases spanning the gap. This CDR3 has 13 amino acids. Per germline, CDR1 SGHRS and CDR2 YFSETQ. CDR3 sequence reads: CASGPQGVETQYF. CDR3 in DNA: TGCGCCAGCGGACCTCAGGGCGTAGAGACCCAGTACTTC.

The gene calls are TRBV5-4 and TRBJ2-7; TRBD1 matches at 7 bases. V was clipped by 4 bases and J by 4 bases; unmatched bases: 8. Germline loops: CDR1 SGHNT, CDR2 YYREEE (reference sequence). This CDR3 has 14 residues. The CDR3 protein is CASSPGRTGYEQYF. CDR3 in DNA: TGTGCCAGCAGCCCCGGACGGACAGGTTACGAGCAGTACTTC.

The chain has TRBV5-1 and TRBJ1-3; TRBD1 might be the D (6 bases). Germline V gene lookup returns CDR1 SGHRS and CDR2 YFSETQ. Deletions cut 0 bases from V and 4 bases from J, with 11 bases between. The CDR3 sequence is 15 residues long. The CDR3 is CASSLASGTGNTIYF. The CDR3 coding sequence is TGCGCCAGCAGCTTGGCGTCAGGGACAGGAAACACCATATATTTT.

V is TRBV3-1 (or the pseudogene TRBV3-2) and J is TRBJ1-2; no definite D call. The CDR3 covers 13 residues. The germline gives CDR1 LGHDT, CDR2 YNNKEL (reference sequence). V was cut by 0 bases and J by 4 bases, with 6 bases left in between. The CDR3 DNA reads as TGTGCCAGCAGCCAAGATCTAGGCTATGGCTACACCTTC. Translation gives CASSQDLGYGYTF.

J is TRBJ2-3 and V is TRBV28, with a tentative D call TRBD2 (6 bases). Trimming stripped 7 bases from V and 4 bases from J, with 21 bases between. Germline V gives CDR1 MDHEN, CDR2 SYDVKM. The CDR3 sequence is 16 residues long. CDR3 sequence: CASNPKEGTAADTQYF. The CDR3 region has the DNA TGTGCCAGCAACCCAAAGGAGGGGACTGCGGCAGATACGCAGTATTTT. Complete variable domain (other parts from reference TRBV28 and TRBJ2-3): DVKVTQSSRYLVKRTGEKVFLECVQDMDHENMFWYRQDPGLGLRLIYFSYDVKMKEKGDIPEGYSVSREKKERFSLILESASTNQTSMYLCASNPKEGTAADTQYFGPGTRLTVL.

A single count supports this clone. The rearrangement uses TRBV5-1 and TRBJ1-1; no clear D. Germline lookup yields CDR1 SGHRS and CDR2 YFSETQ. The V end lost 1 base, the J end lost 5 bases, and 18 bases lay between the germline ends. This CDR3 has 16 amino acids. Written as DNA, the CDR3 is TGCGCCAGCAGCTTGAGGCCCCTGGAAGGTGAAACTGAAGCTTTCTTT. The encoded protein is CASSLRPLEGETEAFF. The full variable domain, with the rest looked up from reference TRBV5-1 and TRBJ1-1, is KAGVTQTPRYLIKTRGQQVTLSCSPISGHRSVSWYQQTPGQGLQFLFEYFSETQRNKGNFPGRFSGRQFSNSRSEMNVSTLELGDSALYLCASSLRPLEGETEAFFGQGTRLTVV.

The V gene is TRBV5-1, the J gene TRBJ2-3; 8 bases fit TRBD1. Unmatched junction bases numbered 17, after V lost 5 bases and J lost 3 bases. Germline V lookup: CDR1 SGHRS, CDR2 YFSETQ. This CDR3 spans 18 amino acids. This CDR3 is CASRSWLVQGQGTDTQYF. CDR3 DNA sequence: TGCGCCAGCAGGTCATGGCTTGTCCAAGGACAGGGAACAGATACGCAGTATTTT.

In its sample, this clone was seen once. The CDR3 loop is CASSLWTGANNNEQFF. In DNA form, the CDR3 reads TGCGCCAGCAGCCTATGGACAGGGGCGAACAACAATGAGCAGTTCTTC. This chain links TRBV4-3 with TRBJ2-1; 9 bases are shared with TRBD1. Germline V CDR1 and CDR2: LGHNA, YSLEER. Trimming took 4 bases from V and 5 from J; bases not matched to a gene: 9. The CDR3 totals 16 residues.

The J gene is TRBJ1-2, the V gene TRBV27; tentative D call: TRBD1 (5 bases). CDR1 and CDR2 from the germline V gene are MNHEY and SMNVEV (reference sequence). The CDR3 covers 16 residues. Deletions cut 1 base from V and 1 base from J, with 13 bases between. The CDR3 DNA reads TGTGCCAGCAGTTTATATGGGGGAGCGGGTAACTATGGCTACACCTTC. Encoded protein: CASSLYGGAGNYGYTF.

J is TRBJ2-3 and V is TRBV24-1, with D possibly TRBD2 on 6 matching bases. V lost 2 bases and J lost 5, with 16 bases in between. The germline V gene encodes CDR1 KGHDR and CDR2 SFDVKD. This CDR3 region has 16 residues. The CDR3 spells CATSDSLGGARDTQYF. The CDR3 coding sequence is TGTGCCACCAGTGATTCCCTTGGCGGGGCCCGAGATACGCAGTATTTT.

In this sample, this clone turned up once. This rearrangement joins TRBV13 to TRBJ1-6, with 8 bases that match TRBD1. Germline V gene lookup returns CDR1 PRHDT and CDR2 FYEKMQ (reference sequence). This CDR3 region has 14 residues. V gave up 4 bases and J gave up 9 bases; unmatched junction bases: 5. CDR3 region: CASSSSTGVSPLHF. As DNA, the CDR3 is TGTGCCAGCAGCTCCTCGACAGGGGTTTCACCCCTCCACTTT.

This clone was detected once. The chain employs TRBV6-2 or TRBV6-3 and TRBJ1-1, with D possibly being TRBD1 (5 bases). V dropped 5 bases and J dropped 3 bases, with 16 bases sitting between them. CDR3 length equals 15 residues. Germline lookup yields CDR1 MNHEY and CDR2 SVGEGT. The CDR3 sequence is CASSDPGTLYTEAFF. Here the CDR3 DNA reads TGTGCCAGCAGTGATCCGGGGACTCTTTACACTGAAGCTTTCTTT.

Here the CDR3 DNA reads TGTGCCAGCAGCTCTAACAGGGCGGGGGAGCAGTACTTC. It yields the protein CASSSNRAGEQYF. The rearrangement links TRBV7-2 to TRBJ2-7; possibly TRBD1 or TRBD2 for D (6 bases each). Germline CDR1 and CDR2: SGHTA and FQGNSA. Trimming left V 4 bases short and J 7 bases short, with 14 bases between. The CDR3 covers 13 residues.

This clone was found a few times. The chain combines TRBV2 with TRBJ2-1; 7 bases align to TRBD1. The CDR3 consists of 17 residues. The trim removed 1 base at V and 4 bases at J, leaving 10 bases unmatched. Germline V lookup: CDR1 SNHLY, CDR2 FYNNEI. The CDR3 loop reads CASSEGRNRGLYNEQFF. The CDR3 nucleotides are TGTGCCAGCAGTGAAGGGAGAAACAGGGGCCTTTACAATGAGCAGTTCTTC.

This chain joins TRBV28 and TRBJ1-2; maybe TRBD1 (5 bases). Trimming removed 5 bases at V and 7 bases at J, with 17 bases between. The length of the CDR3 is 14 residues. Germline V lookup: CDR1 MDHEN, CDR2 SYDVKM. The CDR3 is CASSPGGGRAGYTF. In DNA, the CDR3 is TGTGCCAGCAGTCCTGGGGGAGGGCGGGCTGGCTACACCTTC.

The rearrangement joins TRBV3-1 (or the pseudogene TRBV3-2) to TRBJ2-7; 7 bases line up with TRBD2. Losses at the gene ends were 4 bases for V and 0 bases for J; bases not matched to a gene: 6. The CDR3 spans 15 residues. In germline, CDR1 is LGHDT, CDR2 YNNKEL (reference sequence). The DNA of the CDR3 is TGTGCCAGCAGCCGGCCTAGCGGCCGCTCCTACGAGCAGTACTTC. The encoded protein is CASSRPSGRSYEQYF.

This clone appeared once. The chain is built from TRBV2 and TRBJ2-5, with D maybe TRBD1 (6 bases). Deletions cut 8 bases from V and 3 bases from J, with 10 bases between. This CDR3 is built from 12 residues. CDR1 and CDR2 (germline): SNHLY, FYNNEI. The CDR3 sequence is CASGGQKETQYF. In DNA, the CDR3 is TGTGCCAGCGGCGGACAGAAAGAGACCCAGTACTTC.

This clone was seen only a few times. The chain has TRBV12-3 or TRBV12-4 and TRBJ2-5; 8 nucleotides match TRBD1. The V gene end was trimmed by 5 bases and the J gene end by 3 bases; junction bases not matched to a gene: 2. CDR3 length: 13 residues. CDR3 sequence: CASSVDREETQYF. The CDR3 coding sequence is TGTGCCAGCAGTGTGGACAGGGAAGAGACCCAGTACTTC.